This passage covers 3 T cell receptor beta chains from one sample sequenced in a study of shared clonotypes between healthy human individuals. Clones were sequenced by immunoSEQ multiplex PCR, and TCRdb holds only the in-frame ones, with some missing. Among approximately 980,000 clones listed, less than 85% were seen once. The sequenced sample consisted of memory CD4+ T cells sorted from blood. Subset described: CD45RA-negative fraction. The receptors were gathered from a man younger than 30 in good health.

This clone is a singleton in its sample. This rearrangement joins TRBV2 to TRBJ2-5; D uncertain. In germline, CDR1 is SNHLY, CDR2 FYNNEI. The CDR3 extends over 11 amino acids. Trimming cost V 2 bases and J 9 bases, with 7 bases left between them. Here the CDR3 reads CASSERWAQYF. CDR3 DNA: TGTGCCAGCAGTGAAAGGTGGGCCCAGTACTTC.

The chain combines TRBV6-4 with TRBJ2-2; 7 bases match TRBD1. This CDR3 is 15 amino acids long. The germline gives CDR1 MRHNA, CDR2 SNTAGT. The ends lost 8 bases at V and 0 bases at J; junction bases unmatched: 6. The chain's CDR3 is CASAIGTANTGELFF. Here the CDR3 DNA reads TGTGCCAGCGCGATCGGGACAGCGAACACCGGGGAGCTGTTTTTT.

This clone was seen ten or more times. This chain joins TRBV11-3 and TRBJ1-1, with D possibly TRBD1 on 6 matching bases. The V gene's germline CDR1 is SGHNT and CDR2 YENEEA. Deletions cut 0 bases from V and 7 bases from J, with 6 bases between. This CDR3 comprises 12 residues. This CDR3 is CASSLEQGEAFF. DNA for the CDR3: TGTGCCAGCAGCTTAGAACAGGGTGAAGCTTTCTTT. Variable domain in full (rest from reference TRBV11-3 and TRBJ1-1): EAGVVQSPRYKIIEKKQPVAFWCNPISGHNTLYWYLQNLGQGPELLIRYENEEAVDDSQLPKDRFSAERLKGVDSTLKIQPAELGDSAVYLCASSLEQGEAFFGQGTRLTVV.